These 8 T cell receptor beta chains share one sample of origin, sequenced in a study of pediatric ulcerative colitis. Sequencing used immunoSEQ multiplex PCR; TCRdb keeps in-frame clones, though not all of them. The top ten hold approximately 1.5% of the sample, which has roughly 54,000 clones, around 86% seen once. The material sequenced was blood. All receptors come from a boy aged 5 to 17 who was a control in a study of pediatric ulcerative colitis.

This chain joins TRBV4-3 and TRBJ2-6; no definite D call. CDR3 length equals 16 residues. Germline-derived CDR1 and CDR2 are LGHNA and YSLEER. V lost 1 base, J lost 1 base, and 8 bases lay in between. CDR3 in DNA: TGCGCCAGCAGCCAAGCGCCAGGTTCTGGGGCCAACGTCCTGACTTTC. Amino acids: CASSQAPGSGANVLTF.

The chain carries TRBV15 and TRBJ1-2, with a possible D match to TRBD1 (5 bases). The germline gives CDR1 LNHNV, CDR2 YYDKDF (reference sequence). The V gene lost 0 bases and the J gene lost 2 bases, with 25 bases spanning the gap. This CDR3 region has 20 residues. This CDR3 is CATSRDWTSSGRQRNYGYTF. The CDR3 nucleotides read TGTGCCACCAGCAGAGATTGGACAAGTTCGGGGCGCCAGAGAAACTATGGCTACACCTTC.

V and J are TRBV25-1 and TRBJ1-4; 7 bases are shared with TRBD1. V was clipped by 8 bases and J by 4 bases; unmatched bases: 10. The CDR3 loop spans 15 amino acids. Germline CDR1 and CDR2: MGHDK and SYGVNS. CDR3 coding DNA: TGTGCCAGCCGAAATTCCGGGACAGATAATGAAAAACTGTTTTTT. As protein: CASRNSGTDNEKLFF.

The chain employs TRBV11-2 and TRBJ2-7, with TRBD1 matching over 8 bases. The CDR3 covers 15 residues. Per the germline V gene, CDR1 is SGHAT and CDR2 is FQNNGV. Trimming cost V 1 base and J 6 bases; bases outside gene matches: 8. DNA for the CDR3: TGTGCCAGCAGCTTAGGGGCAGGGGGCTGGTCCGAGCAGTACTTC. Translation gives CASSLGAGGWSEQYF.

The chain carries TRBV19 and TRBJ1-2; 7 nucleotides match TRBD1. The J segment lost 5 bases and the V segment lost 7 bases, leaving 28 bases of the junction unmatched. Germline V gene lookup returns CDR1 LNHDA and CDR2 SQIVND (reference sequence). This CDR3 comprises 20 residues. The CDR3 reads CASTKGAHRDRTISGYGYTF. DNA for the CDR3: TGTGCCAGTACCAAAGGGGCCCACCGGGACAGAACGATATCGGGATATGGCTACACCTTC.

The chain is built from TRBV15 and TRBJ2-1; 10 nucleotides match TRBD1. This CDR3 has 17 residues. Germline assignment: CDR1 LNHNV and CDR2 YYDKDF (reference sequence). J was trimmed by 7 bases and V by 3 bases; bases with no gene match: 12. The CDR3 sequence is CATSRGQGSVGMNEQFF. For the CDR3, the DNA is TGTGCCACCAGCAGGGGACAGGGGTCGGTTGGGATGAATGAGCAGTTCTTC.

This chain uses TRBV6-5 with TRBJ1-1; D ambiguous. The V end lost 2 bases, the J end lost 5 bases, and 18 bases lay between the germline ends. Germline CDR1 reads MNHEY; CDR2 reads SVGAGI. The CDR3 runs 16 residues. The CDR3: CASSYNPPPEVTEAFF. CDR3 DNA: TGTGCCAGCAGTTACAACCCTCCCCCTGAGGTTACTGAAGCTTTCTTT.

This sequence joins TRBV19 and TRBJ2-7; a weak D match, TRBD2 (5 bases). Germline CDR1 and CDR2: LNHDA and SQIVND (reference sequence). Trimming removed 5 bases from V and 6 bases from J, with 17 bases in between. This CDR3 has 14 amino acids. DNA of the CDR3: TGTGCCAGTAGTTCCCCAGCCGGGGTCTTCGAGCAGTACTTC. Translation: CASSSPAGVFEQYF.